Shown below are 23 T cell receptor beta chains from a single sample sequenced in a study of OX40 agonist ivuxolimab in advanced cancers. TCRdb's copy holds only in-frame clones and misses some; the assay was immunoSEQ multiplex PCR. The data hold tens of thousands of clones, with more than 85% observed a single time. The sequencing here drew on CD4+ or CD8+ T cells sorted from blood, taken in a trial of the OX40 agonist ivuxolimab. Receptor source: an adult with an advanced solid tumor such as melanoma, head and neck, liver or kidney cancer.

This chain uses TRBV19 with TRBJ1-2; D possibly corresponds to TRBD1 (6 bases). Germline lookup yields CDR1 LNHDA and CDR2 SQIVND (reference sequence). V was shortened by 1 base and J by 4 bases, with 16 bases between the two germline ends. The CDR3 runs 16 residues. The CDR3 region is CASSIVGTRDPYGYTF. The CDR3 DNA follows: TGTGCCAGTAGTATAGTAGGGACAAGGGATCCCTATGGCTACACCTTC.

This sequence joins TRBV30 and TRBJ2-6, with no clear D. This CDR3 spans 13 amino acids. Trimming left V 0 bases short and J 4 bases short, with 4 bases between. CDR1 and CDR2 from the germline V gene are GTSNPN and SVGIG (reference sequence). CDR3 nucleotides: TGTGCCTGGAGTGTAACCGGGGCCAACGTCCTGACTTTC. It is translated as CAWSVTGANVLTF.

The sample holds a few counts of this clone. The V gene is TRBV19, the J gene TRBJ2-7, with 7 positions matching TRBD1. The CDR3 totals 16 residues. Germline CDR1 reads LNHDA; CDR2 reads SQIVND (reference sequence). V lost 3 bases and J lost 0; bases outside the gene matches: 8. The DNA for the CDR3 is TGTGCCAGTAGTATGGGGACAGCACTTTACTCCTACGAGCAGTACTTC. Protein sequence: CASSMGTALYSYEQYF.

The chain has TRBV18 and TRBJ2-3, with D uncertain. This CDR3 is built from 15 residues. Trimming pared 4 bases from V and 4 bases from J, leaving 15 bases between. Germline V gene lookup returns CDR1 KGHSH and CDR2 LQKENI. As DNA, the CDR3 is TGTGCCAGCTCACGTGCCAGCCCTTCGGCAGATACGCAGTATTTT. Amino acid sequence: CASSRASPSADTQYF. The complete variable domain, with remaining parts taken from reference TRBV18 and TRBJ2-3, reads NAGVMQNPRHLVRRRGQEARLRCSPMKGHSHVYWYRQLPEEGLKFMVYLQKENIIDESGMPKERFSAEFPKEGPSILRIQQVVRGDSAAYFCASSRASPSADTQYFGPGTRLTVL.

The rearrangement links TRBV27 to TRBJ2-7; D is undetermined. Germline CDR1 is MNHEY and CDR2 is SMNVEV (reference sequence). V dropped 4 bases and J dropped 4 bases, with 14 bases sitting between them. This CDR3 has 14 amino acids. CDR3 residues: CASSSSDISYEQYF. CDR3 DNA sequence: TGTGCCAGCAGTTCATCAGACATCTCTTACGAGCAGTACTTC.

V is TRBV6-6 and J is TRBJ1-3; no definite D call. There are 12 residues in the CDR3. V lost 4 bases and J 4 bases, leaving 5 bases between the germline ends. CDR1 and CDR2 (germline): MNHNY, SVGAGI (reference sequence). The CDR3 bases are TGTGCCAGCAGTTCTCCGGGAAACACCATATATTTT. Amino acids: CASSSPGNTIYF.

The chain joins TRBV5-4 to TRBJ2-3; TRBD2 agrees at 9 bases. Per germline, CDR1 SGHNT and CDR2 YYREEE (reference sequence). CDR3 length: 16 residues. With V trimmed by 0 bases and J by 4 bases, 6 bases remained unmatched. CDR3: CASSLGGSSGADTQYF. The DNA of the CDR3 is TGTGCCAGCAGCTTGGGCGGTTCTAGCGGGGCAGATACGCAGTATTTT.

The chain carries TRBV5-1 and TRBJ2-7; TRBD1 matches at 8 bases. V lost 3 bases to trimming and J lost 2 bases; unmatched junction nucleotides: 4. This CDR3 is 14 amino acids long. Looked up from germline, CDR1 is SGHRS and CDR2 is YFSETQ. The CDR3 DNA reads as TGCGCCAGCAGCTGGACAGGGATCACCTACGAGCAGTACTTC. Protein product: CASSWTGITYEQYF.

The table lists this clone with a count of one. The rearrangement uses TRBV19 and TRBJ1-2, with D possibly being TRBD1 (5 bases). With 5 bases removed from V and 1 base from J, the gap between germline ends came to 14 bases. Germline V gene lookup returns CDR1 LNHDA and CDR2 SQIVND (reference sequence). The CDR3 sequence is 15 residues long. The chain's CDR3 is CASSEGLPINYGYTF. The CDR3 bases are TGTGCCAGTAGTGAGGGACTCCCGATTAACTATGGCTACACCTTC.

The genes are TRBV7-9 and TRBJ1-1; D remains unclear. Germline V gene data show CDR1 as SEHNR and CDR2 as FQNEAQ (reference sequence). The V gene lost 4 bases and the J gene lost 10 bases, with 19 bases spanning the gap. CDR3 length: 14 residues. This CDR3 is CASSSSGPPPGAFF. DNA for the CDR3: TGTGCCAGCAGCTCCTCTGGACCTCCCCCAGGAGCTTTCTTT.

The chain combines TRBV7-9 with TRBJ1-1; D is uncertain. CDR3 length: 14 amino acids. Germline lookup yields CDR1 SEHNR and CDR2 FQNEAQ (reference sequence). Deletions cut 3 bases from V and 4 bases from J, with 12 bases between. This chain's CDR3 is CASSFPGSGTEAFF. In nucleotides, the CDR3 is TGTGCCAGCAGCTTCCCGGGATCAGGCACTGAAGCTTTCTTT.

The V gene is TRBV5-4, the J gene TRBJ1-1, with D uncertain. CDR1 SGHNT and CDR2 YYREEE come from the germline V gene (reference sequence). The CDR3 contains 14 residues. V was shortened by 0 bases and J by 11 bases, with 17 bases between the two germline ends. CDR3 loop: CASSLEVGLPEAFF. The CDR3 DNA reads as TGTGCCAGCAGCTTGGAGGTCGGGCTTCCGGAGGCTTTCTTT.

The chain joins TRBV19 to TRBJ1-3; 9 bases fit TRBD1. From germline, CDR1 is LNHDA and CDR2 SQIVND (reference sequence). The length of the CDR3 is 16 residues. With 3 bases clipped from V and 4 bases from J, the junction kept 7 bases outside the gene matches. CDR3 region: CASSIHHRGQGNTIYF. The CDR3 region has the DNA TGTGCCAGTAGTATTCATCACAGGGGGCAAGGAAACACCATATATTTT.

This clone appeared a few times. The J gene is TRBJ1-1, the V gene TRBV5-6, with TRBD1 as a possible D gene (5 bases). CDR1 SGHDT and CDR2 YYEEEE come from the germline V gene. The V and J ends lost 4 bases and 5 bases respectively, with 18 bases between them. CDR3 size: 15 residues. CDR3: CASSGPGPAGTEAFF. CDR3 DNA: TGTGCCAGCAGCGGGCCGGGACCCGCGGGAACTGAAGCTTTCTTT.

The genes are TRBV19 and TRBJ2-5, with D unclear. V was trimmed by 1 base and J by 6 bases, leaving 3 bases between them. The germline V gene has CDR1 LNHDA and CDR2 SQIVND (reference sequence). CDR3 size: 11 residues. This chain's CDR3 is CASSIGKTQYF. For the CDR3, the DNA is TGTGCCAGTAGTATAGGAAAGACCCAGTACTTC.

V and J are TRBV7-3 and TRBJ2-2; D tentatively fits TRBD1 or TRBD2 (5 bases each). Trimming stripped 6 bases from V and 6 bases from J, with 11 bases between. CDR1 and CDR2 (germline): SGHTA, FQGTGA. The CDR3 covers 13 residues. Here the CDR3 DNA reads TGTGCCAGCAGTTGGGGGTTATCCGGGGAGCTGTTTTTT. This codes for CASSWGLSGELFF.

The gene calls are TRBV2 and TRBJ2-2; possible D gene TRBD1, 5 bases. With 7 bases removed from V and 1 base from J, the gap between germline ends came to 13 bases. The CDR3 runs 15 residues. Germline assignment: CDR1 SNHLY and CDR2 FYNNEI. The CDR3 here is CASIPGMGNTGELFF. CDR3 nucleotide sequence: TGTGCCAGCATTCCAGGGATGGGGAACACCGGGGAGCTGTTTTTT.

CDR3 sequence: CASRQTRGSPLHF. In DNA form, the CDR3 reads TGTGCCAGCAGACAAACCCGAGGATCACCCCTCCACTTT. The genes are TRBV28 and TRBJ1-6, with unresolved D. The CDR3 is 13 amino acids. From germline, CDR1 is MDHEN and CDR2 SYDVKM. The V and J ends lost 6 bases and 10 bases respectively, with 13 bases between them. The whole variable domain, remainder taken from reference TRBV28 and TRBJ1-6, is DVKVTQSSRYLVKRTGEKVFLECVQDMDHENMFWYRQDPGLGLRLIYFSYDVKMKEKGDIPEGYSVSREKKERFSLILESASTNQTSMYLCASRQTRGSPLHFGNGTRLTVT.

This chain links TRBV9 with TRBJ1-1, with D possibly being TRBD1 (5 bases). Germline assignment: CDR1 SGDLS and CDR2 YYNGEE. The V end lost 4 bases, the J end lost 4 bases, and 11 bases lay between the germline ends. The CDR3 has 13 residues. CDR3 DNA sequence: TGTGCCAGCAGCCTTGGTGGGACCACTGAAGCTTTCTTT. It specifies CASSLGGTTEAFF. The full variable domain, completed using reference TRBV9 and TRBJ1-1, is DSGVTQTPKHLITATGQRVTLRCSPRSGDLSVYWYQQSLDQGLQFLIQYYNGEERAKGNILERFSAQQFPDLHSELNLSSLELGDSALYFCASSLGGTTEAFFGQGTRLTVV.

The chain recombines TRBV10-3 with TRBJ2-7; D not certain. In germline, CDR1 is ENHRY, CDR2 SYGVKD. V was cut by 5 bases and J by 0 bases, with 5 bases left in between. This CDR3 is built from 12 residues. CDR3 DNA: TGTGCCATCAGTAGGAACTCCTACGAGCAGTACTTC. It specifies CAISRNSYEQYF.

This clone was counted a single time. DNA for the CDR3: TGTGCCTGGAGTCTTACAGGGGGATACCAAGAGACCCAGTACTTC. Amino acid sequence: CAWSLTGGYQETQYF. The chain combines TRBV30 with TRBJ2-5; 8 bases are shared with TRBD1. Trimming at V came to 2 bases and at J to 0 bases, leaving 5 bases not matched to a gene. The CDR3 extends over 15 amino acids. Germline CDR1 reads GTSNPN; CDR2 reads SVGIG (reference sequence). Filled out from reference TRBV30 and TRBJ2-5, the complete variable domain reads SQTIHQWPATLVQPVGSPLSLECTVEGTSNPNLYWYRQAAGRGLQLLFYSVGIGQISSEVPQNLSASRPQDRQFILSSKKLLLSDSGFYLCAWSLTGGYQETQYFGPGTRLLVL.

The J gene is TRBJ2-1, the V gene TRBV11-2; TRBD2 agrees at 14 bases. The V segment lost 1 base and the J segment 5 bases; nucleotides outside the gene matches: 1. CDR1 SGHAT and CDR2 FQNNGV come from the germline V gene. The CDR3 sequence is 16 residues long. CDR3 nucleotides: TGTGCCAGCAGCTTAGCGGGACTAGCGGGGGACAATGAGCAGTTCTTC. As protein: CASSLAGLAGDNEQFF. Looking up the rest from reference TRBV11-2 and TRBJ2-1 gives the full variable domain: EAGVAQSPRYKIIEKRQSVAFWCNPISGHATLYWYQQILGQGPKLLIQFQNNGVVDDSQLPKDRFSAERLKGVDSTLKIQPAKLEDSAVYLCASSLAGLAGDNEQFFGPGTRLTVL.

A single count supports this clone. This chain joins TRBV14 and TRBJ1-4; D gene uncertain. CDR1 and CDR2 (germline): SGHDN, FVKESK. The V and J ends lost 2 bases and 10 bases respectively, with 14 bases between them. The CDR3 extends over 14 amino acids. CDR3 residues: CASSQQVLGGKLFF. The CDR3 DNA follows: TGTGCCAGCAGCCAACAAGTTTTAGGTGGAAAACTGTTTTTT.